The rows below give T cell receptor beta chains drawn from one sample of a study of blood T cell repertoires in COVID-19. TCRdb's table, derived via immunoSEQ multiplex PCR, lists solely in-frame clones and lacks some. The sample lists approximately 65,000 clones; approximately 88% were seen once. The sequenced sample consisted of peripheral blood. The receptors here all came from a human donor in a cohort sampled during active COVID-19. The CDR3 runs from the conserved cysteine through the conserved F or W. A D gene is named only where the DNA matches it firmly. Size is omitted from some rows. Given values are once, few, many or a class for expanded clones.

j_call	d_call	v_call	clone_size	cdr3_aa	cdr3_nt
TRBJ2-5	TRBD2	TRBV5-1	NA	CASSLRTSGNTYQETQYF	TGCGCCAGCAGCTTGCGGACTAGCGGGAACACTTACCAAGAGACCCAGTACTTC
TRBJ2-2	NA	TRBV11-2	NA	CASSLGGLNTGELFF	TGTGCCAGCAGCTTAGGGGGACTCAACACCGGGGAGCTGTTTTTT
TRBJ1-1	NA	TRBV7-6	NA	CASSLGGRNTEAFF	TGTGCCAGCAGCTTAGGAGGGAGGAACACTGAAGCTTTCTTT
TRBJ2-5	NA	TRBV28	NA	CASSLTHGRQETQYF	TGTGCCAGCAGTTTAACGCACGGGAGACAAGAGACCCAGTACTTC
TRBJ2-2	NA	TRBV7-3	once	CASSQQGGGELFF	TGTGCCAGCAGCCAACAGGGCGGCGGGGAGCTGTTTTTT
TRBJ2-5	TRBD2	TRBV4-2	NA	CASSLLSGGLQETQYF	TGTGCCAGCAGCCTACTTAGCGGGGGGCTTCAAGAGACCCAGTACTTC
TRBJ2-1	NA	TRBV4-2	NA	CASSQAGGFGHEQFF	TGTGCCAGCAGCCAGGCAGGGGGGTTCGGCCATGAGCAGTTCTTC
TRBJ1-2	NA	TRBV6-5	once	CASSYGRGYGYTF	TGTGCCAGCAGTTACGGACGGGGCTATGGCTACACCTTC
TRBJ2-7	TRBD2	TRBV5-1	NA	CASSLEGLAGGSIYEQYF	TGCGCCAGCAGCTTGGAGGGACTAGCGGGAGGTTCGATCTACGAGCAGTACTTC
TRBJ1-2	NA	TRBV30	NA	CAWRLAGNYGYTF	TGTGCCTGGAGGTTGGCGGGTAACTATGGCTACACCTTC
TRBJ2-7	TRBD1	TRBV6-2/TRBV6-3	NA	CASSYGRTGYEQYF	TGTGCCAGCAGTTACGGTAGGACAGGCTACGAGCAGTACTTC
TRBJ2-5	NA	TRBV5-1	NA	CASSLVATAQETQYF	TGCGCCAGCAGCTTGGTTGCGACAGCACAAGAGACCCAGTACTTC
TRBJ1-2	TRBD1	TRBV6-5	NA	CASSYGQGDGYTF	TGTGCCAGCAGTTACGGACAGGGCGATGGCTACACCTTC
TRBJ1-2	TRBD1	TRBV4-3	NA	CASSQQGGSYGYTF	TGCGCCAGCAGCCAACAGGGGGGTAGCTATGGCTACACCTTC
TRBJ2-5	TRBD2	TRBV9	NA	CASSVALAGLETQYF	TGTGCCAGCAGCGTAGCGCTAGCGGGGTTGGAGACCCAGTACTTC
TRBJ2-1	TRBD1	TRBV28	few	CASSPGGWRGSVPNEQFF	TGTGCCAGCAGTCCAGGGGGCTGGCGGGGTTCAGTTCCCAATGAGCAGTTCTTC
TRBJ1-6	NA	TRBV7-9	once	CASSGTTGSNSPLHF	TGTGCCAGCAGCGGAACGACAGGCTCAAATTCACCCCTCCACTTT
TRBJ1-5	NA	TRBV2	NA	CASSPYKNSNQPQHF	TGTGCCAGCAGTCCTTACAAGAATAGCAATCAGCCCCAGCATTTT
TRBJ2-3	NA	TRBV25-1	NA	CASSDSGEDTQYF	TGTGCCAGCAGTGACTCAGGGGAAGATACGCAGTATTTT
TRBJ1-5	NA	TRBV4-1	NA	CASSQEGSGLGQPQHF	TGCGCCAGCAGCCAAGAAGGGAGTGGGCTAGGTCAGCCCCAGCATTTT
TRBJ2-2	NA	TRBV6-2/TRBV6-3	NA	CASSYPGQNPNTGELFF	TGTGCCAGCAGTTATCCTGGACAGAACCCGAACACCGGGGAGCTGTTTTTT
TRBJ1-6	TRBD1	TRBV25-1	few	CASSSPQGTGVNSPLHF	TGTGCCAGCAGCAGCCCCCAAGGGACAGGGGTTAATTCACCCCTCCACTTT
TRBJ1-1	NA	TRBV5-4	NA	CASSYQGNTEAFF	TGTGCCAGCAGTTACCAGGGGAACACTGAAGCTTTCTTT
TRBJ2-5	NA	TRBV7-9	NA	CASSLARLQETQYF	TGTGCCAGCAGCTTAGCGCGGCTACAAGAGACCCAGTACTTC
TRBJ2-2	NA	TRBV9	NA	CASSVGPARGDTGELFF	TGTGCCAGCAGCGTAGGGCCGGCCAGGGGAGACACCGGGGAGCTGTTTTTT
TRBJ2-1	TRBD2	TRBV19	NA	CASSTLAGVEQFF	TGTGCCAGTAGTACACTAGCGGGAGTTGAGCAGTTCTTC
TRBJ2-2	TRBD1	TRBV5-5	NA	CASSLRTGAGELFF	TGTGCCAGCAGCCTACGGACAGGGGCGGGGGAGCTGTTTTTT
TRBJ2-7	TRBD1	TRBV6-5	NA	CASSSGQGAWNF	TGTGCCAGCAGTTCCGGACAGGGGGCTTGGAACTTC
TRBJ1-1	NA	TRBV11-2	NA	CASSSRWGGNTEAFF	TGTGCCAGCAGCTCCCGGTGGGGGGGGAACACTGAAGCTTTCTTT
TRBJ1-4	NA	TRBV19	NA	CASRSDTASNEKLFF	TGTGCCAGTAGATCGGACACTGCCTCTAATGAAAAACTGTTTTTT
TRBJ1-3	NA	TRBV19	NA	CASSLQREAGGNTIYF	TGTGCCAGTAGTCTGCAACGAGAGGCAGGGGGAAACACCATATATTTT
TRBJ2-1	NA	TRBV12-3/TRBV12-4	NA	CASSFNSYNEQFF	TGTGCCAGCAGTTTCAACAGCTACAATGAGCAGTTCTTC
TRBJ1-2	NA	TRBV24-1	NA	CATSDRVYGYTF	TGTGCCACCAGTGACAGGGTCTATGGCTACACCTTC
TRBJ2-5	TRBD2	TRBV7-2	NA	CASSFSGLGETQYF	TGTGCCAGCAGCTTTTCCGGACTAGGTGAGACCCAGTACTTC
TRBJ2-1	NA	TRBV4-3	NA	CASSQDIGGSYNEQFF	TGCGCCAGCAGCCAAGATATCGGGGGCTCCTACAATGAGCAGTTCTTC
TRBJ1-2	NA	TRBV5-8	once	CASSFASGQLHYGYTF	TGTGCCAGCAGCTTTGCCTCAGGACAGCTTCACTATGGCTACACCTTC
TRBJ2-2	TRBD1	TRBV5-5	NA	CASSLGGTGLPGELFF	TGTGCCAGCAGCCTAGGGGGGACAGGGCTTCCCGGGGAGCTGTTTTTT
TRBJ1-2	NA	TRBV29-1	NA	CSVAFGGNYGYTF	TGCAGCGTCGCCTTTGGGGGGAACTATGGCTACACCTTC
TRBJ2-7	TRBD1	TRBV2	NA	CASRRTGVDEQYF	TGTGCCAGCAGGAGGACAGGGGTCGACGAGCAGTACTTC
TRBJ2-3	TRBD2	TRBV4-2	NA	CASSPGLESSTDTQYF	TGTGCCAGCAGCCCGGGACTAGAGTCGAGCACAGATACGCAGTATTTT
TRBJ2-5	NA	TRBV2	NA	CASSGEEGHQETQYF	TGTGCCAGCAGCGGGGAGGAGGGCCACCAAGAGACCCAGTACTTC
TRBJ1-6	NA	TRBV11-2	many	CASSLSGDNSPLHF	TGTGCCAGCAGCTTATCAGGGGACAATTCACCCCTCCACTTT
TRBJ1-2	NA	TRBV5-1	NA	CASSLGPTNYGYTF	TGCGCCAGCAGCTTGGGGCCAACTAACTATGGCTACACCTTC
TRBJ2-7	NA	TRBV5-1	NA	CATSPRGAPGSRTYEQYF	TGCGCCACCAGCCCCCGGGGGGCCCCAGGATCTAGGACCTACGAGCAGTACTTC
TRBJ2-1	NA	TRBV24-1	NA	CATSDPLQGSYNEQFF	TGTGCCACCAGTGATCCCCTACAGGGCTCCTACAATGAGCAGTTCTTC
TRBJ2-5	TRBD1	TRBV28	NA	CASSRPGTAKETQYF	TGTGCCAGCAGTCGGCCGGGGACAGCTAAAGAGACCCAGTACTTC
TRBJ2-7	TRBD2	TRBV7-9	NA	CASSFSGLAGEQYF	TGTGCCAGCAGCTTCTCGGGACTAGCTGGGGAGCAGTACTTC
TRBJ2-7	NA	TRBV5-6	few	CASSYLPSYEQYF	TGTGCCAGCAGCTATCTACCCTCCTACGAGCAGTACTTC
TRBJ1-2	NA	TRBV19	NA	CASSKEGLGYTF	TGTGCCAGTAGTAAGGAGGGCTTGGGCTACACCTTC
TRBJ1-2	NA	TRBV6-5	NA	CASKIAGIYGYTF	TGTGCCAGCAAGATCGCAGGCATCTATGGCTACACCTTC